Given below is one TCR beta chain in context. Its target is not known. The ends were cut back, 8 bases at V and 6 bases at J, with 14 bases in the middle. Per germline, CDR1 MNHEY and CDR2 SMNVEV (reference sequence). This CDR3 comprises 13 residues. TCRdb keeps only in-frame clones here, not all; method: immunoSEQ multiplex PCR. This repertoire shows some 170,000 clones, approximately 91% found once; its top ten account for 3%. Roughly 1.8 micrograms of genomic DNA from cryopreserved PBMCs went into TCR beta libraries. This entry comes from a study of cytotoxic CD8 clonotypes in ibrutinib-treated CLL. General study results and limits: Clonality (at baseline) was higher than in age-matched healthy donors and tracked circulating CD8+ T-cell counts. Clonality showed a rise at ibrutinib response that reversed toward baseline at progression.

The source of this sequence is a human donor with chronic lymphocytic leukemia. The chain recombines TRBV27 with TRBJ1-5; unclear D gene. The starting material was PBMCs, obtained at disease progression, from a patient treated with ibrutinib. This chain's CDR3 is CASGISRGQPQHF. The CDR3 region has the DNA TGTGCCAGCGGGATCTCTAGAGGTCAGCCCCAGCATTTT.